This T cell receptor (beta chain) was captured by sequencing in a study of graft-versus-host responses after intestinal transplantation. Clones were read by immunoSEQ multiplex PCR, and TCRdb kept only the in-frame ones, dropping some. The table has around 15,000 clones, 25% to 40% seen once. This specimen consisted of alloreactive CD4+ T cells from a mixed lymphocyte reaction culture, obtained before intestinal transplant. Indicated subset: CFSE-low proliferating T cells sorted from roughly 6-day pre-transplant mixed lymphocyte reaction (GvH or HvG direction). This TCR was sampled from a human patient who received an intestinal transplant.

The CDR3 sequence: CASSRDRRGSPLHF. Written as DNA, the CDR3 is TGTGCCAGCAGCCGGGACAGGCGAGGTTCACCCCTCCACTTT. V and J are TRBV7-6 and TRBJ1-6, with 8 bases fitting TRBD1. This CDR3 spans 14 amino acids. Germline-derived CDR1 and CDR2 are SGHVS and FNYEAQ. The J segment lost 9 bases and the V segment lost 5 bases, leaving 6 bases of the junction unmatched.